This T cell receptor beta chain originates from a study of cytomegalovirus exposure and HLA in healthy donors. Findings and limits, study-wide: A few chains linked to CMV were shown in vitro to be specific for CMV antigens. Reports described diagnosis of cytomegalovirus status by the classifier as highly specific and sensitive. Rarity held for most TCR sequences, but there were some public TCRs that occurred in many donors. According to a later analysis, TCR clusters from the first cohort tended to co-occur in the 100 to 150 validation repertoires.

Sequencing used immunoSEQ multiplex PCR; TCRdb keeps in-frame clones, though not all of them. Of hundreds of thousands of clones listed, more than 75% are singletons. The CDR3 consists of 16 residues. Per the germline V gene, CDR1 is SGHDT and CDR2 is YYEEEE. V dropped 2 bases and J dropped 0 bases, with 12 bases sitting between them. Comments on this clone: Its specificity is unknown.

V and J are TRBV5-6 and TRBJ1-3; D not resolved. Material: PBMCs. The clonotype comes from a man younger than 35 in good health and CMV-seropositive. DNA for the CDR3: TGTGCCAGCAGCTTTGAAAGGTCCTCCTCTGGAAACACCATATATTTT. Its translation is CASSFERSSSGNTIYF.